A single sample is the source of the 8 T cell receptor beta chains below, sequenced in a study of T cell repertoires in cytomegalovirus infection. Antigens of these TCRs are unknown. TCRdb recomputed calls from the reads with MiXCR, one row per CDR3 protein. The table shows approximately 990,000 distinct CDR3 sequences, with approximately 31% occurring only once. Material: cultured CD8+ T cells from PBMCs, obtained from culture after CMV antigen stimulation. Source of these receptors: a human donor in good health (CMV status not recorded). Some clones in this sample may be carry-over from other donors' samples.

This rearrangement joins TRBV2 to TRBJ2-7; a weak D match, TRBD2 (5 bases). V lost 3 bases and J lost 2, with 8 bases in between. Looked up from germline, CDR1 is SNHLY and CDR2 is FYNNEI. The CDR3 has 13 residues. CDR3 DNA: TGTGCCAGCAGTGATTCGGAGGCCTACGAGCAGTACTTC. It yields the protein CASSDSEAYEQYF.

As to this clonotype: A read error may explain this, as a much larger clone is one base away. The V call is TRBV7-6, the J call TRBJ2-1, with D maybe TRBD1 (7 bases). This CDR3 is built from 13 residues. Germline V lookup: CDR1 SGHVS, CDR2 FNYEAQ. The CDR3: CVSSGSGGLGQFF. Written as DNA, the CDR3 is TGTGTCAGCAGCGGATCAGGGGGGTTAGGGCAGTTCTTC.

The chain carries TRBV6-5 and TRBJ1-1, with TRBD1 matching 9 bases. With V trimmed by 6 bases and J by 7 bases, 6 bases remained unmatched. Per germline, CDR1 MNHEY and CDR2 SVGAGI. The CDR3 has 13 amino acids. DNA for the CDR3: TGTGCCAGCAGCCCACAGGGGGCAGGTGAAGCTTTCTTT. Translated: CASSPQGAGEAFF.

The chain couples TRBV6-2 or TRBV6-3 to TRBJ1-4; D gene unclear. V lost 2 bases, J lost 2 bases, and 15 bases lay in between. The CDR3 runs to 17 residues. Germline V lookup: CDR1 MNHEY, CDR2 SVGEGT. The CDR3 coding sequence is TGTGCCAGCAGTTACCCCTCATCCCCGTGGACTAATGAAAAACTGTTTTTT. Translated, it gives CASSYPSSPWTNEKLFF.

This clonotype was detected only a few times. V and J are TRBV2 and TRBJ2-3, with D possibly TRBD2 on 6 matching bases. In germline, CDR1 is SNHLY, CDR2 FYNNEI. The CDR3 spans 14 residues. Trimming stripped 3 bases from V and 2 bases from J, with 9 bases between. CDR3 nucleotides: TGTGCCAGCAGTGAGGCGGGACCCACAGATACGCAGTATTTT. This translates into CASSEAGPTDTQYF.

The rearrangement links TRBV7-9 to TRBJ2-5; 13 bases are a match to TRBD2. J lost 6 bases, V lost 5 bases, and 9 bases had no gene match. CDR1 and CDR2 from the germline V gene are SEHNR and FQNEAQ (reference sequence). The CDR3 consists of 16 residues. The CDR3 protein is CASSPTSGGAGKTQYF. The CDR3 DNA reads TGTGCCAGCAGCCCAACTAGCGGGGGGGCCGGGAAGACCCAGTACTTC.

The gene calls are TRBV12-3 or TRBV12-4 and TRBJ1-1; TRBD1 matches 7 bases. V dropped 1 base and J dropped 8; count of bases not matched to a gene: 4. This CDR3 is 13 amino acids long. Here the CDR3 reads CASSLVKGGEAFF. The CDR3 DNA reads as TGTGCCAGCAGTTTAGTGAAAGGGGGCGAAGCTTTCTTT.

The table lists this clonotype with a few counts. The gene calls are TRBV7-8 and TRBJ2-6; 7 bases agree with TRBD2. After removal of 5 bases from V and 0 bases from J, the junction contained 7 bases not matched to a gene. The CDR3 has 17 amino acids. Germline CDR1 SGHVS, CDR2 FQNEAQ. CDR3 residues: CASSAPGGVSGANVLTF. The DNA of the CDR3 is TGTGCCAGCAGCGCCCCGGGAGGAGTCTCTGGGGCCAACGTCCTGACTTTC. Looking up the rest from reference TRBV7-8 and TRBJ2-6 gives the full variable domain: GAGVSQSPRYKVAKRGQDVALRCDPISGHVSLFWYQQALGQGPEFLTYFQNEAQLDKSGLPSDRFFAERPEGSVSTLKIQRTQQEDSAVYLCASSAPGGVSGANVLTFGAGSRLTVL.